The sequence of this T cell receptor beta chain was determined in a study of follicular helper T cells after annual influenza vaccination. Study-wide results and limits: Day 7 ICOS+CD38+ clones later appeared mostly in ICOS-CD38- cTfh. Recurrent ICOS+CD38+ cTfh clonotypes included tetramer and AIM influenza-specific ones.

This clone was detected once. What it binds is unknown. V shed 5 bases, J shed 3 bases, and the junction held 7 bases outside the gene matches. Per germline, CDR1 SGHTA and CDR2 FQGNSA. CDR3 length equals 16 residues. Clones were sequenced by immunoSEQ multiplex PCR, and TCRdb holds only the in-frame ones, with some missing. The table lists about 7,300 clones, 65% to 85% of them singletons, with approximately 1.5% in the top ten. Time point denoted: 2015-2016 season, 7 days after influenza vaccination. Adults received seasonal inactivated influenza vaccine, with sorted blood CD4 subsets sequenced before and after. Cells are cTfh (non-naive CD4+CXCR5+PD-1+), split by ICOS and CD38 into double-positive or double-negative.

This specimen consisted of CXCR5+ CD38- circulating T follicular helper cells from blood, obtained 7 days after influenza vaccination. Sample subset: circulating Tfh, non-naive CD4+CXCR5+PD-1+ (ICOS+CD38+ or ICOS-CD38-). The V and J genes are TRBV7-2 and TRBJ2-5; 12 bases are a match to TRBD2. This clonotype was obtained from an adult who received the influenza vaccine. CDR3 loop: CASSKWTSGTKETQYF. Here the CDR3 DNA reads TGTGCCAGCAGCAAGTGGACTAGCGGGACCAAAGAGACCCAGTACTTC.